Below, 5 T cell receptor beta chains from the same sample are listed, as sequenced in a study of T cells in Graves' hyperthyroidism and ophthalmopathy (dated by TCRdb to the late 2010s). The library came from multiplex PCR. Data came from an Illumina HiSeq 2000. Amplification of TCR beta CDR3 regions was carried out from RNA transcripts. For the first round of RT-PCR on the TCR CDR3, the HTBI primer set was used together with the Qiagen OneStep RT-PCR kit. TCRdb ran its own pipeline on the public reads, namely fastp trimming at Q25 and MiXCR clone calling, and kept in-frame beta chains. Identical CDR3 proteins give one entry, which carries the most common genes and DNA. The sample has some 650,000 distinct CDR3 sequences on record, about a sixth of them singletons. The ten most abundant clones make up under 3.5% of the sample. Material for sequencing was blood. These TCRs come from a woman aged 40-49 years with Graves' ophthalmopathy.

This clonotype occurred a few times. This chain joins TRBV19 and TRBJ2-2; 14 bases fit TRBD2. Germline CDR1 is LNHDA and CDR2 is SQIVND (reference sequence). The CDR3 length is 21 residues. V gave up 6 bases and J gave up 6 bases; unmatched junction bases: 21. The CDR3 nucleotides read TGTGCCAGTAGGCTTAGAAACATGTGGGGACTAGCGGGAGAAAGAGCCGGGGAGCTGTTTTTT. Its protein product is CASRLRNMWGLAGERAGELFF.

This clonotype was counted a few times. The chain carries TRBV18 and TRBJ1-3, with D perhaps matching TRBD1 (5 bases). Germline V gene lookup returns CDR1 KGHSH and CDR2 LQKENI. CDR3 length: 15 amino acids. The germline V and J ends were trimmed by 2 bases and 3 bases, with 11 bases remaining between them. The CDR3, as DNA: TGTGCCAGCTCACCAGGGACGCGGAGTGGAAACACCATATATTTT. Protein product: CASSPGTRSGNTIYF.

This clonotype was seen at least ten times. The gene calls are TRBV5-1 and TRBJ2-1; 7 bases are a match to TRBD1. This CDR3 spans 14 amino acids. Germline CDR1 reads SGHRS; CDR2 reads YFSETQ. Trimming removed 4 bases from V and 6 bases from J; junction bases left unmatched: 7. This chain's CDR3 is CASSEGQRSNEQFF. CDR3 sequence (DNA): TGCGCCAGCAGCGAGGGACAGAGGTCCAATGAGCAGTTCTTC.

The rearrangement joins TRBV2 to TRBJ1-4; D not resolved. Germline CDR1 and CDR2: SNHLY and FYNNEI. The V and J ends lost 7 bases and 5 bases respectively, with 14 bases between them. The CDR3 spans 14 residues. CDR3 sequence: CASKGWVLNEKLFF. CDR3 sequence (DNA): TGTGCCAGCAAAGGTTGGGTCTTGAATGAAAAACTGTTTTTT. Full variable domain (remainder filled in from reference TRBV2 and TRBJ1-4): EPEVTQTPSHQVTQMGQEVILRCVPISNHLYFYWYRQILGQKVEFLVSFYNNEISEKSEIFDDQFSVERPDGSNFTLKIRSTKLEDSAMYFCASKGWVLNEKLFFGSGTQLSVL.

The rearrangement uses TRBV10-3 and TRBJ2-7; D is perhaps TRBD2 (5 bases). Germline assignment: CDR1 ENHRY and CDR2 SYGVKD. This CDR3 contains 13 residues. The V and J ends lost 4 bases and 1 base respectively, with 8 bases between them. CDR3 sequence: CAISVGESYEQYF. Here the CDR3 DNA reads TGTGCCATCAGTGTTGGGGAGTCCTACGAGCAGTACTTC.